What follows are 14 T cell receptor beta chains derived from one specimen sequenced in a study of T cell responses to AZD1222 COVID-19 vaccine. The repertoire was sequenced with immunoSEQ multiplex PCR; TCRdb's copy has only in-frame clones and lacks some. The table has over 110,000 clones, around nine tenths seen once. The material sequenced was peripheral blood, taken 28 days after the second AZD1222 dose. These TCRs come from an adult who received the AZD1222 COVID-19 vaccine.

This chain joins TRBV30 and TRBJ1-4; D gene unclear. V gave up 0 bases and J gave up 3 bases, with 14 bases separating them. This CDR3 has 16 amino acids. Germline V gene data show CDR1 as GTSNPN and CDR2 as SVGIG (reference sequence). CDR3 coding DNA: TGTGCCTGGAGTGTCGGTGGGAGTGGGGCTAATGAAAAACTGTTTTTT. This gives the protein CAWSVGGSGANEKLFF. Complete variable domain (other parts from reference TRBV30 and TRBJ1-4): SQTIHQWPATLVQPVGSPLSLECTVEGTSNPNLYWYRQAAGRGLQLLFYSVGIGQISSEVPQNLSASRPQDRQFILSSKKLLLSDSGFYLCAWSVGGSGANEKLFFGSGTQLSVL.

The chain employs TRBV9 and TRBJ1-3; no firm D call. Germline V CDR1 and CDR2: SGDLS, YYNGEE. The CDR3 has 16 amino acids. V was cut by 1 base and J by 0 bases, with 11 bases left in between. CDR3 residues: CASSVLPIASGNTIYF. CDR3 nucleotide sequence: TGTGCCAGCAGCGTACTTCCAATCGCCTCTGGAAACACCATATATTTT.

The J gene is TRBJ2-5, the V gene TRBV18; D perhaps matches TRBD2 (5 bases). V was cut by 5 bases and J by 5 bases, with 15 bases left in between. Per germline, CDR1 KGHSH and CDR2 LQKENI. The CDR3 is 14 residues long. CDR3 amino acids: CASSASLGWETQYF. Written as DNA, the CDR3 is TGTGCCAGCTCAGCCTCACTAGGGTGGGAGACCCAGTACTTC.

The chain carries TRBV5-5 and TRBJ1-2; 8 positions match TRBD1. The V gene end was trimmed by 4 bases and the J gene end by 5 bases; junction bases not matched to a gene: 10. The CDR3 has 15 amino acids. Germline V gives CDR1 SGHKS, CDR2 YYEKEE (reference sequence). This chain's CDR3 is CASSRSGGERYGYTF. The CDR3 nucleotides read TGTGCCAGCAGCCGCTCAGGGGGCGAGCGGTATGGCTACACCTTC.

This clone has only a few counts. The V gene is TRBV7-2, the J gene TRBJ2-2; a weak D match, TRBD1 (6 bases). This CDR3 is 14 amino acids long. Trimming took off 5 bases at V and 1 base at J, with 8 bases between the two ends. The V gene's germline CDR1 is SGHTA and CDR2 FQGNSA. Written as DNA, the CDR3 is TGTGCCAGCAGCCTACAGGGGAACACCGGGGAGCTGTTTTTT. Its protein product is CASSLQGNTGELFF.

This clone was seen once. The gene calls are TRBV7-9 and TRBJ2-2; a weak D match, TRBD2 (5 bases). Deletions cut 7 bases from V and 6 bases from J, with 15 bases between. In germline, CDR1 is SEHNR, CDR2 FQNEAQ (reference sequence). This CDR3 is 14 amino acids long. In DNA form, the CDR3 reads TGTGCCAGCAACCCCTTGAACGGGGCCGGGGAGCTGTTTTTT. As protein: CASNPLNGAGELFF.

The chain recombines TRBV29-1 with TRBJ2-3; D tentatively fits TRBD1 or TRBD2 (6 bases each). Trimming pared 7 bases from V and 2 bases from J, leaving 22 bases between. Germline V gene lookup returns CDR1 SQVTM and CDR2 ANQGSEA. The CDR3 is 16 amino acids. This chain's CDR3 is CSAEGGSGGLTDTQYF. For the CDR3, the DNA is TGCAGCGCCGAAGGGGGTAGCGGAGGGCTCACAGATACGCAGTATTTT.

This clone has more than one count but fewer than ten. The chain links TRBV5-6 to TRBJ1-1; D gene uncertain. The CDR3 has 16 residues. Trimming took 4 bases from V and 1 from J, leaving 17 bases between them. Germline-derived CDR1 and CDR2 are SGHDT and YYEEEE. The CDR3 nucleotides are TGTGCCAGCAGCCCAGACCCTAACTCTTCGAACACTGAAGCTTTCTTT. Its protein is CASSPDPNSSNTEAFF.

This chain links TRBV7-8 with TRBJ1-1; a weak D match, TRBD1 (5 bases). Germline values: CDR1 SGHVS, CDR2 FQNEAQ. Trimming cost V 5 bases and J 6 bases, with 22 bases left between them. The CDR3 has 16 residues. The CDR3 is CASSPWDGKFGSEAFF. The CDR3 DNA is TGTGCCAGCAGCCCTTGGGACGGCAAGTTTGGGTCTGAAGCTTTCTTT.

This rearrangement joins TRBV5-1 to TRBJ2-2, with D possibly TRBD2 on 6 matching bases. Trimming stripped 7 bases from V and 6 bases from J, with 31 bases between. Germline CDR1 SGHRS, CDR2 YFSETQ. CDR3 size: 19 residues. The CDR3 DNA reads as TGCGCCAGCTCTCGACCCGGAGTAGCGGAGAGTGAGCTATCCGGGGAGCTGTTTTTT. This translates into CASSRPGVAESELSGELFF.

This chain joins TRBV3-1 (or the pseudogene TRBV3-2) and TRBJ2-2, with 11 bases identical to TRBD2. CDR1 and CDR2 (germline): LGHDT, YNNKEL (reference sequence). J lost 4 bases, V lost 4 bases, and 8 bases had no gene match. The CDR3 extends over 17 amino acids. CDR3: CASSLLHSGGATGELFF. CDR3 bases: TGTGCCAGCAGCCTCTTGCATAGCGGGGGGGCCACCGGGGAGCTGTTTTTT.

V usage is TRBV6-2 or TRBV6-3 and J usage is TRBJ1-1, with a possible D match to TRBD1 (5 bases). This CDR3 has 17 residues. Germline CDR1 reads MNHEY; CDR2 reads SVGEGT. V lost 7 bases and J 3 bases, leaving 24 bases between the germline ends. The CDR3 here is CASTPSGRLIGDTEAFF. The DNA of the CDR3 is TGTGCCAGCACCCCTTCGGGGCGTCTGATAGGGGACACTGAAGCTTTCTTT.

The chain employs TRBV5-6 and TRBJ2-7, with D unresolved. V was shortened by 4 bases and J by 6 bases, with 14 bases between the two germline ends. This CDR3 is 13 amino acids long. From germline, CDR1 is SGHDT and CDR2 YYEEEE. CDR3 sequence (DNA): TGTGCCAGCAGCCGCCCTCTGGGGTTCGAGCAGTACTTC. This gives the protein CASSRPLGFEQYF.

This chain uses TRBV19 with TRBJ2-1; 10 bases are a match to TRBD1. Germline trimming cut 5 bases from V and 2 bases from J; bases unmatched to any gene: 3. There are 15 residues in the CDR3. The germline V gene encodes CDR1 LNHDA and CDR2 SQIVND (reference sequence). The CDR3 DNA is TGTGCCAGTAGTCCGGGGACAGGGGCCTACAATGAGCAGTTCTTC. Protein sequence: CASSPGTGAYNEQFF.